The entry below gives a single T cell receptor beta chain sequence along with its context. The antigen is not known. This CDR3 contains 15 residues. V shed 6 bases and J 0 bases; nucleotides not matched to a gene: 5. Germline loops: CDR1 MNHEY, CDR2 SVGAGI. Before any sequencing was done, the ViraFEST assay used viral peptide pools to expand antigen-specific CD4+ T cells. CD4+ T cells were isolated after around 10 days of culture. This sample was taken from a study of vaccination effects on CD4 cells after COVID-19. Generated by immunoSEQ multiplex PCR, the TCRdb table keeps only in-frame clones and is missing some. The sample contains tens of thousands of clones, 81% of which appear only once. Study-level findings and limits: The study got few convalescent patients and did not collect any early post-infection timepoints.

The J gene is TRBJ1-5, the V gene TRBV6-5; 7 bases match TRBD1. This receptor was identified in a human donor who received a COVID-19 vaccine. The material was CD4+ T cells from PBMCs cultured with HCoV-229E spike peptides, obtained before COVID-19 vaccination. The CDR3: CASSWDSLSNQPQHF. In DNA, the CDR3 is TGTGCCAGCAGCTGGGACAGCCTTAGCAATCAGCCCCAGCATTTT.